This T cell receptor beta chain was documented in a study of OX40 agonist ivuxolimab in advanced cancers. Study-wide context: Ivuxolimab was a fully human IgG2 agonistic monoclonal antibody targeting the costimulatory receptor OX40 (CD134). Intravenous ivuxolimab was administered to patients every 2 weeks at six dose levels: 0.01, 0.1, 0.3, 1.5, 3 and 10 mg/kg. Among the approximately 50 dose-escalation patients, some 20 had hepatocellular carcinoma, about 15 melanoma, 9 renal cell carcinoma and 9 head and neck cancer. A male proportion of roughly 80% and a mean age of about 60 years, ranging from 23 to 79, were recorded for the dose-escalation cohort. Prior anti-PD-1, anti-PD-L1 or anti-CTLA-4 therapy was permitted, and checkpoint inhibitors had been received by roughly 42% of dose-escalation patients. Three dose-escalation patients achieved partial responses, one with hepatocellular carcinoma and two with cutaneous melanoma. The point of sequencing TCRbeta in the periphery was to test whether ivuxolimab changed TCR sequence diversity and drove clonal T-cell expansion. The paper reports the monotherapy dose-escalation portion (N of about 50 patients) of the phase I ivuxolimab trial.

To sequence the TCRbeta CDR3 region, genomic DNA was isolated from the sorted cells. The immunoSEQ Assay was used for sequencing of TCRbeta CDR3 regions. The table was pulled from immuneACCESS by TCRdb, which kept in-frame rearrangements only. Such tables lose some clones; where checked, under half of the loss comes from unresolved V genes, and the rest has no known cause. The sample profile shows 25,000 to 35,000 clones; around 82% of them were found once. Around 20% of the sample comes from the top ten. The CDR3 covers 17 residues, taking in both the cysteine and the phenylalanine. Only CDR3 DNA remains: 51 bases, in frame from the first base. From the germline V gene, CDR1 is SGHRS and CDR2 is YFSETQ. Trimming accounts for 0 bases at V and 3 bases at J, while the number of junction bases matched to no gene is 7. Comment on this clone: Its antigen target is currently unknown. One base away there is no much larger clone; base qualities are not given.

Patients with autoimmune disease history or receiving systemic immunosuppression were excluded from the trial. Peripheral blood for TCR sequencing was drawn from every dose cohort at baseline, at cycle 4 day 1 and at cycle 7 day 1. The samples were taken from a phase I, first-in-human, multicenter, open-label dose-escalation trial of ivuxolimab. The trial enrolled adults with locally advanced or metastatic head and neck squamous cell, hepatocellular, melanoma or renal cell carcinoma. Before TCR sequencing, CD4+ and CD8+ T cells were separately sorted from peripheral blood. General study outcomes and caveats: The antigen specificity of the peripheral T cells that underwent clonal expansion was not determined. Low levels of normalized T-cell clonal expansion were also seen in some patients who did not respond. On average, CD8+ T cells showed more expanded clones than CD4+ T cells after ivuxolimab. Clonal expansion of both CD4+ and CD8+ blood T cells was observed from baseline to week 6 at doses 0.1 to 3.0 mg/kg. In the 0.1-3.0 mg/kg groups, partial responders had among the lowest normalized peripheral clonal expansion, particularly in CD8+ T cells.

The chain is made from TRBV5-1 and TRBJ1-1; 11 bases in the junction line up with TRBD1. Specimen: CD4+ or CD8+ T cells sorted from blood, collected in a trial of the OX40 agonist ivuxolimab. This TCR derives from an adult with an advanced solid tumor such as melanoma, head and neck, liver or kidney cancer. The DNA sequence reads TGCGCCAGCAGCTTGGGCTTTGGGGACAGGGGGTACACTGAAGCTTTCTTT. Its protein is CASSLGFGDRGYTEAFF. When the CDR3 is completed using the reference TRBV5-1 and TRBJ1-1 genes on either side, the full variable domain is KAGVTQTPRYLIKTRGQQVTLSCSPISGHRSVSWYQQTPGQGLQFLFEYFSETQRNKGNFPGRFSGRQFSNSRSEMNVSTLELGDSALYLCASSLGFGDRGYTEAFFGQGTRLTVV.